A single sample gave rise to the 14 T cell receptor beta chains below, sequenced in a study of tumor-infiltrating lymphocytes in primary liver carcinoma. Germline DNA was also extracted, while the blood RNA originated from unsorted whole blood. Making TCR beta cDNA involved roughly 500 ng total RNA and a constant-region primer. Sequencing libraries for TCR beta derived from three nested multiplex PCR rounds that used slightly modified ARM-PCR. TRBV1-TRBV30 forward and Cbeta reverse primers drove the first two roughly 10-cycle rounds. TCRdb ran MiXCR on the multiplex PCR reads and lists one entry per CDR3 protein. The sample consists of some 190,000 distinct CDR3 sequences, over 50% of them appearing once. Sequencing input: peripheral blood. These receptors originate from a man aged 35-49 years with primary liver carcinoma and hepatitis B virus infection.

A remark on this clonotype: The CDR3 carries no conserved terminal phenylalanine or tryptophan, so it likely arises from a read error. V and J are TRBV11-2 and TRBJ2-1; D gene ambiguous. The CDR3 runs 18 residues. Per the germline V gene, CDR1 is SGHAT and CDR2 is FQNNGV. For the CDR3, the DNA is TGTGCCAGCAACTTAAGGGTGGGCTCCCCGGACCCTTACAATGAGCAGTTCTAC. As protein: CASNLRVGSPDPYNEQFY.

As concerns this clonotype: This clone may be a read error of a much larger clone one base away. The chain carries TRBV4-1 and TRBJ2-2; tentative D call: TRBD2 (6 bases). Germline-derived CDR1 and CDR2 are MGHRA and YSYEKL. The CDR3 extends over 15 amino acids. The CDR3 loop is CASSQDHGGTEELFF. The CDR3, as DNA: TGCGCCAGCAGCCAAGATCACGGGGGAACCGAGGAGCTGTTTTTT.

The genes are TRBV7-2 and TRBJ2-1; D is possibly TRBD2 (5 bases). Germline V gene data show CDR1 as SGHTA and CDR2 as FQGNSA. The CDR3 has 13 amino acids. V dropped 5 bases and J dropped 7 bases, with 12 bases sitting between them. The CDR3 spells CASSPTRENEQFF. The CDR3 DNA reads as TGTGCCAGCAGCCCTACTCGGGAAAATGAGCAGTTCTTC.

The V and J genes are TRBV14 and TRBJ2-5, with TRBD2 matching 10 bases. Germline-derived CDR1 and CDR2 are SGHDN and FVKESK. Trimming at V came to 6 bases and at J to 4 bases, leaving 8 bases not matched to a gene. This CDR3 region has 15 residues. The CDR3 nucleotides are TGTGCCAGCAGTCGTCTAGCGGGAGCCCGAGAGACCCAGTACTTC. Its protein is CASSRLAGARETQYF.

In this sample, this clonotype turned up a few times. The chain is built from TRBV6-6 and TRBJ2-2; 7 nucleotides agree with TRBD2. Trimming removed 0 bases from V and 6 bases from J; junction bases left unmatched: 4. CDR1 and CDR2 from the germline V gene are MNHNY and SVGAGI (reference sequence). The CDR3 has 15 amino acids. CDR3 amino acids: CASSYSMGGAGELFF. The CDR3 region has the DNA TGTGCCAGCAGTTACTCTATGGGGGGGGCCGGGGAGCTGTTTTTT.

With respect to this clonotype: A much more abundant neighbour one base away suggests this may be a read error. The chain couples TRBV29-1 to TRBJ2-7; D is undetermined. V was pared by 4 bases and J by 3 bases, with 16 bases between. Looked up from germline, CDR1 is SQVTM and CDR2 is ANQGSEA. This CDR3 has 14 residues. The CDR3 here is CSVVRRFAFYEQYF. The DNA for the CDR3 is TGCAGCGTTGTACGGAGATTTGCCTTCTACGAGCAGTACTTC.

The V call is TRBV28, the J call TRBJ2-1, with no clear D. The CDR3 is made up of 13 amino acids. Germline-derived CDR1 and CDR2 are MDHEN and SYDVKM. The ends were cut back, 3 bases at V and 7 bases at J, with 10 bases in the middle. The CDR3 spells CASSFRSWNEQFF. The CDR3 nucleotides are TGTGCCAGCAGTTTCAGGAGTTGGAATGAGCAGTTCTTC.

With regard to this clonotype: Lacking the conserved final phenylalanine or tryptophan, this CDR3 likely reflects a read error. The rearrangement uses TRBV11-2 and TRBJ1-2; TRBD1 is a possible D gene (6 bases). The CDR3 consists of 15 residues. Germline V CDR1 and CDR2: SGHAT, FQNNGV. The CDR3 sequence: CACSPSGGGAYGYTS. The CDR3 bases are TGTGCCTGCAGCCCTTCTGGGGGGGGCGCCTATGGCTACACCTCC.

The chain links TRBV10-3 to TRBJ2-3, with 8 bases fitting TRBD2. V lost 3 bases and J lost 1; bases outside the gene matches: 15. The CDR3 spans 19 residues. CDR1 ENHRY and CDR2 SYGVKD come from the germline V gene. DNA for the CDR3: TGTGCCATCAGTGAAGGAGGACCGGGAGGGCAACGGGGCACAGATACGCAGTATTTT. Translation gives CAISEGGPGGQRGTDTQYF.

This clonotype was picked up many times. The chain links TRBV11-2 to TRBJ2-7; 8 nucleotides match TRBD2. Germline V CDR1 and CDR2: SGHAT, FQNNGV. The CDR3 is 17 residues long. V dropped 4 bases and J dropped 2; count of bases not matched to a gene: 13. CDR3 sequence reads: CASSSMGAGGGTYEQYF. For the CDR3, the DNA is TGTGCCAGCAGCTCGATGGGGGCGGGAGGAGGGACCTACGAGCAGTACTTC. The variable domain in full, with the rest retrieved from reference TRBV11-2 and TRBJ2-7, is EAGVAQSPRYKIIEKRQSVAFWCNPISGHATLYWYQQILGQGPKLLIQFQNNGVVDDSQLPKDRFSAERLKGVDSTLKIQPAKLEDSAVYLCASSSMGAGGGTYEQYFGPGTRLTVT.

Regarding this clonotype: One junction end does not reproduce the germline sequence, and a read error may be involved. CDR3 sequence: CASSQGAPGSEQSF. As DNA, the CDR3 is TGCGCCAGCAGCCAAGGGGCTCCAGGTAGTGAGCAGTCCTTC. This chain joins TRBV4-1 and TRBJ2-1, with unresolved D. This CDR3 spans 14 amino acids. Germline CDR1 reads MGHRA; CDR2 reads YSYEKL.

As concerns this clonotype: At one boundary the junction diverges from the germline segment, which might be a read error. The J gene is TRBJ2-7, the V gene TRBV2; TRBD1 matches 8 bases. The CDR3 is 10 residues long. Per the germline V gene, CDR1 is SNHLY and CDR2 is FYNNEI. This chain's CDR3 is CASRAGGWNF. The CDR3 region has the DNA TGTGCCAGCAGGGCAGGGGGCTGGAACTTC.

Notes on this clonotype: The CDR3 does not end in the conserved phenylalanine or tryptophan, so this is likely a read error. The chain links TRBV6-6 to TRBJ2-7, with TRBD1 identical over 11 bases. Germline assignment: CDR1 MNHNY and CDR2 SVGAGI (reference sequence). Trimming cost V 4 bases and J 3 bases; bases outside gene matches: 5. The CDR3 sequence is 15 residues long. This CDR3 is CASSLTGTGGYEQYL. The CDR3 DNA follows: TGTGCCAGCAGTTTAACCGGGACAGGGGGCTACGAGCAGTACCTC.

The chain has TRBV6-1 and TRBJ1-2; maybe TRBD1 (5 bases). There are 13 residues in the CDR3. The germline V gene has CDR1 MNHNS and CDR2 SASEGT. Trimming pared 5 bases from V and 7 bases from J, leaving 14 bases between. CDR3 sequence: CASSIEGSVGYTF. For the CDR3, the DNA is TGTGCCAGCAGTATCGAGGGGTCGGTTGGCTACACCTTC.